The rows below give T cell receptor beta chains drawn from one sample of a study of blood T cells in healthy people across ages. TCRdb re-called the 5' RACE reads through MiXCR, storing one row per CDR3 protein. The table shows around 520,000 distinct CDR3 sequences, with about 27% occurring only once. These data are also associated with another study on T cells of mothers and their children.

The sample was blood. These receptors were taken from a boy between 2 and 10 years old in good health. Both conserved end residues are part of each CDR3. The order of the fields is D gene, clone size, J gene, V gene, CDR3 protein, CDR3 DNA. The D gene is left open where the match is weak. Some rows have no size entry. The others give once, few or many, or a class for an expanded clone.

>TRBD1|-|TRBJ1-1|TRBV4-1
CASSKGQGRHTEAFF
TGCGCCAGCAGCAAGGGACAGGGCAGGCACACTGAAGCTTTCTTT
>TRBD1|-|TRBJ2-7|TRBV2
CARGTGHPSGEQYF
TGTGCCAGAGGGACAGGCCACCCATCTGGCGAGCAGTACTTC
>TRBD2|few|TRBJ2-1|TRBV7-9
CASSDLGTSGYNEQFF
TGTGCCAGCAGCGACCTGGGCACTAGCGGTTACAATGAGCAGTTCTTC
>-|-|TRBJ2-1|TRBV12-5
CASGYTGLENNEQFF
TGTGCTAGTGGATATACGGGACTGGAAAACAATGAGCAGTTCTTC
>-|-|TRBJ1-1|TRBV5-1
CASSLASGTEAFF
TGCGCCAGCAGCTTGGCTTCAGGGACTGAAGCTTTCTTT
>TRBD1|few|TRBJ1-1|TRBV20-1
CSAVQGARNTEAFF
TGCAGTGCTGTACAGGGGGCCAGGAACACTGAAGCTTTCTTT
>TRBD1|few|TRBJ1-5|TRBV9
CASSNRDRDRPQHF
TGTGCCAGCAGCAACCGGGACAGGGATCGGCCCCAGCATTTT
>-|few|TRBJ2-1|TRBV20-1
CSASRDPTVNEQFF
TGCAGTGCTAGCCGGGACCCGACGGTTAATGAGCAGTTCTTC
>-|few|TRBJ2-7|TRBV18
CASSAGNSEQYF
TGTGCCAGCTCGGCAGGGAACTCCGAGCAGTACTTC
>TRBD2|-|TRBJ2-1|TRBV12-5
CASGLIRSGGKYNEQSF
TGTGCTAGTGGTTTGATTCGGAGCGGGGGGAAGTACAATGAGCAGTCCTTC
>-|-|TRBJ1-2|TRBV5-1
CASSLAAGVWYGYTF
TGCGCCAGCAGCTTGGCTGCAGGGGTCTGGTATGGCTACACCTTC
>TRBD2|-|TRBJ2-4|TRBV12-3/TRBV12-4
CASSKTSGSWGAKNIQYF
TGTGCCAGCAGCAAAACTAGCGGGAGCTGGGGAGCCAAAAACATTCAGTACTTC
>-|-|TRBJ2-5|TRBV11-2
CASSLELGGGETQYF
TGTGCCAGCAGCTTAGAGTTGGGGGGCGGAGAGACCCAGTACTTC
>-|-|TRBJ2-1|TRBV11-3
CASSPGQTLNEQFF
TGTGCCAGCAGCCCGGGACAAACTCTCAATGAGCAGTTCTTC
>TRBD1|-|TRBJ2-5|TRBV12-3/TRBV12-4
CASSLATGGGETQYF
TGTGCCAGCAGTTTAGCCACAGGGGGCGGGGAGACCCAGTACTTC
>TRBD1|few|TRBJ1-2|TRBV6-6
CASSYSGTDYGYTF
TGTGCCAGCAGTTACTCCGGGACAGACTATGGCTACACCTTC
>-|few|TRBJ2-7|TRBV7-2
CASSMTRGSYEQYF
TGTGCCAGCAGCATGACCAGGGGCTCCTACGAGCAGTACTTC
>TRBD1|few|TRBJ2-3|TRBV10-3
CAISESGTGGDTQYF
TGTGCCATCAGTGAGTCCGGGACAGGGGGTGATACGCAGTATTTT
>TRBD1|few|TRBJ2-3|TRBV5-4
CASSLLGGFSTDTQYF
TGTGCCAGCAGCTTGCTAGGGGGCTTTAGCACAGATACGCAGTATTTT
>TRBD2|-|TRBJ2-7|TRBV3-1
CASSQETSGGEQYF
TGTGCCAGCAGCCAAGAAACCTCGGGAGGGGAGCAGTACTTC
>-|-|TRBJ1-3|TRBV11-2
CASSFPGSGNTIYF
TGTGCCAGCAGCTTTCCGGGGTCTGGAAACACCATATATTTT
>-|-|TRBJ2-7|TRBV14
CASSQLNSQSYEQYF
TGTGCCAGCAGCCAATTAAACAGCCAAAGCTACGAGCAGTACTTC
>-|-|TRBJ2-1|TRBV9
CASSEGGSSYNEQFF
TGTGCCAGCAGCGAGGGGGGGAGCTCCTACAATGAGCAGTTCTTC
>-|-|TRBJ2-5|TRBV29-1
CSVELERGTQYF
TGCAGCGTTGAGCTAGAAAGGGGGACCCAGTACTTC
>-|once|TRBJ2-4|TRBV7-9
CASSLPQNIQYF
TGTGCCAGCAGCTTACCTCAAAACATTCAGTACTTC
>-|-|TRBJ2-2|TRBV3-1
CASSPQSGTGELFF
TGTGCCAGCAGCCCCCAGAGCGGCACCGGGGAGCTGTTTTTT
>-|-|TRBJ2-5|TRBV24-1
CATSDLRGIRPETQYF
TGTGCCACCAGTGATTTGCGGGGTATCCGGCCGGAGACCCAGTACTTC
>-|-|TRBJ2-7|TRBV14
CASSLTTGLSSYEQYF
TGTGCCAGCAGCCTTACGACAGGCCTGAGCTCCTACGAGCAGTACTTC
>TRBD2|few|TRBJ2-1|TRBV10-3
CAISVATSGSYNEQFF
TGTGCCATCAGTGTAGCGACTAGCGGGTCCTACAATGAGCAGTTCTTC
>TRBD1|few|TRBJ2-5|TRBV5-1
CASSLGTGRKETQYF
TGCGCCAGCAGCTTGGGGACAGGGAGGAAAGAGACCCAGTACTTC
>TRBD2|-|TRBJ2-1|TRBV20-1
CSASVGTSWNEQFF
TGCAGTGCTAGCGTTGGGACTAGTTGGAATGAGCAGTTCTTC
>TRBD2|-|TRBJ2-5|TRBV7-2
CASSVRGVGQETQYF
TGTGCCAGCAGCGTTCGGGGGGTGGGGCAAGAGACCCAGTACTTC
>-|-|TRBJ2-7|TRBV6-6
CASSQQLSSYEQYF
TGTGCCAGCAGTCAACAACTGAGCTCCTACGAGCAGTACTTC
>TRBD2|few|TRBJ2-1|TRBV7-9
CASSWLAGGFNEQFF
TGTGCCAGCAGCTGGCTAGCGGGAGGATTCAATGAGCAGTTCTTC
>-|-|TRBJ2-5|TRBV6-2/TRBV6-3
CASSNGGLLQETQYF
TGTGCCAGCAGTAACGGAGGGCTCCTTCAAGAGACCCAGTACTTC
>-|few|TRBJ1-3|TRBV9
CASSSSSGNTMYF
TGTGCCAGCTCCTCGAGCTCTGGAAACACCATGTATTTT
>TRBD1|-|TRBJ2-7|TRBV7-9
CASEGGQGYEQYF
TGTGCCAGCGAGGGGGGACAGGGGTACGAGCAGTACTTC
>-|-|TRBJ1-2|TRBV3-1
CASSQVNGGNYGYTF
TGTGCCAGCAGCCAAGTCAACGGGGGGAACTATGGCTACACCTTC
>TRBD1|-|TRBJ2-4|TRBV6-5
CASSYLQGAKNIQYF
TGTGCCAGCAGCTACCTACAGGGGGCCAAAAACATTCAGTACTTC
>-|many|TRBJ2-5|TRBV5-1
CASSEDSYGETQYF
TGCGCCAGCAGCGAGGACAGCTACGGGGAGACCCAGTACTTC
>TRBD2|-|TRBJ2-1|TRBV6-2/TRBV6-3
CASSRPPGLAGPFSYNEQFF
TGTGCCAGCAGCCGTCCCCCGGGACTAGCGGGCCCCTTCTCCTACAATGAGCAGTTCTTC
>-|-|TRBJ2-5|TRBV3-1
CASSPPGHGETQYF
TGTGCCAGCAGTCCACCGGGACACGGAGAGACCCAGTACTTC
>-|many|TRBJ2-5|TRBV4-2
CASSQDSRGETQYF
TGTGCCAGCAGCCAAGATTCGAGGGGCGAGACCCAGTACTTC
>-|-|TRBJ1-1|TRBV7-9
CASSLTDMNTEAFF
TGTGCCAGCAGCTTAACGGACATGAACACTGAAGCTTTCTTT
>TRBD1|-|TRBJ2-3|TRBV5-1
CASRDRGSRTDTQYF
TGCGCCAGCAGAGACAGGGGTTCCCGCACAGATACGCAGTATTTT
>-|-|TRBJ2-7|TRBV12-3/TRBV12-4
CASSGSGTGSYEQYF
TGTGCCAGCTCGGGAAGCGGGACAGGCTCCTACGAGCAGTACTTC
>-|-|TRBJ2-1|TRBV9
CASSVGGGMYNEQFF
TGTGCCAGCAGCGTAGGTGGGGGGATGTACAATGAGCAGTTCTTC
>TRBD1|-|TRBJ2-7|TRBV4-1
CASSPRIGQGGTYEQYF
TGCGCCAGCAGCCCAAGAATTGGACAGGGGGGAACCTACGAGCAGTACTTC
>-|-|TRBJ1-1|TRBV28
CARRGDDTEAFF
TGTGCCAGGAGAGGGGATGACACTGAAGCTTTCTTT
>-|many|TRBJ1-1|TRBV12-3/TRBV12-4
CASSWGTSGAFF
TGTGCCAGCAGTTGGGGGACTAGCGGAGCTTTCTTT
>-|-|TRBJ1-1|TRBV3-1
CASSQHGRSSGAFF
TGTGCCAGCAGCCAACATGGCCGCTCATCAGGAGCTTTCTTT
>-|-|TRBJ1-1|TRBV19
CASIPGEGMGTEAFF
TGTGCCAGTATCCCCGGGGAGGGGATGGGGACTGAAGCTTTCTTT
>-|many|TRBJ2-5|TRBV5-1
CASSSAGTPGAETQYF
TGCGCCAGCAGCTCAGCCGGGACACCCGGGGCCGAGACCCAGTACTTC